These T cell receptor beta chains were read from a single sample in a study of T-cell reconstitution after alpha-beta-depleted transplantation in children. TCRdb recomputed calls from the PCR reads with MiXCR, one row per CDR3 protein. The data contain over 90,000 distinct CDR3 sequences, around 6% of them singletons. The sequenced sample was PBMCs, mostly from graft donor cells, obtained 60 days after TCRalphabeta/CD19-depleted stem cell transplant. These receptor sequences come from a female patient aged 2-10 years who had a stem cell transplant for Fanconi anemia, so the T cells may come from the graft donor. The CDR3 runs from the conserved cysteine through the conserved F or W. The order of the fields is D gene, J gene, clone size, V gene, CDR3 protein, CDR3 DNA. D genes are given only for firm matches. Where a row states a size, it is once, few, many or the class of an expanded clone; other rows omit it.

TRBD1 TRBJ2-3 few TRBV7-2 CASSPDRGSDTQYF TGTGCCAGCAGCCCGGACAGGGGGTCAGATACGCAGTATTTT
TRBD2 TRBJ2-1 NA TRBV20-1 CSASTSGRARDYNEQFF TGCAGTGCTAGTACTAGCGGGAGGGCCCGGGACTACAATGAGCAGTTCTTC
NA TRBJ2-2 many TRBV7-6 CASSLGTSQSGELFF TGTGCCAGCAGCCTCGGGACCAGCCAATCCGGGGAGCTGTTTTTT
TRBD1 TRBJ1-4 NA TRBV12-3/TRBV12-4 CASRTTGGQGARKLFF TGTGCCAGCAGGACAACCGGGGGACAGGGGGCGAGAAAACTGTTTTTT
NA TRBJ2-5 few TRBV7-6 CASSPPAFQETQYF TGTGCCAGCAGCCCCCCGGCATTCCAAGAGACCCAGTACTTC
NA TRBJ1-1 NA TRBV30 CAWSDNGTPRAEAFF TGTGCCTGGAGTGACAACGGGACACCTAGAGCCGAAGCTTTCTTT
NA TRBJ2-1 many TRBV30 CASQGVGTYNEQFF TGTGCCTCTCAAGGGGTCGGCACCTACAATGAGCAGTTCTTC
NA TRBJ2-5 few TRBV3-1 CASSRGGRLQETQYF TGTGCCAGCAGCCGGGGGGGCAGACTCCAAGAGACCCAGTACTTC
TRBD2 TRBJ2-7 many TRBV28 CASSQTSGTSPQYF TGTGCCAGCAGTCAGACTAGCGGGACCAGTCCGCAGTACTTC
NA TRBJ2-3 many TRBV7-3 CASSQTTSTDTQYF TGTGCCAGCAGCCAGACTACTTCCACAGATACGCAGTATTTT
TRBD1 TRBJ2-7 many TRBV28 CASTQQGAPPYEQYF TGTGCCAGCACCCAACAGGGGGCACCACCCTACGAGCAGTACTTC
NA TRBJ1-2 few TRBV29-1 CSVAPPGPYNYGYTF TGCAGCGTTGCCCCCCCGGGACCGTATAACTATGGCTACACCTTC
NA TRBJ2-1 many TRBV3-1 CASSQVPYPNEQFF TGTGCCAGCAGCCAAGTTCCCTATCCCAATGAGCAGTTCTTC
NA TRBJ2-7 many TRBV13 CASSLFPSGPYEQYF TGTGCCAGCAGCTTATTCCCGTCGGGTCCCTACGAGCAGTACTTC
NA TRBJ1-4 many TRBV15 CATSRDLADGNEKLFF TGTGCCACCAGCAGAGATCTTGCGGACGGGAATGAAAAACTGTTTTTT
NA TRBJ1-5 NA TRBV20-1 CSASSWVSNQPQHF TGCAGTGCTAGTAGCTGGGTTAGCAATCAGCCCCAGCATTTT
NA TRBJ1-1 many TRBV3-1 CASSQVAMAFEAFF TGTGCCAGCAGCCAAGTTGCCATGGCGTTTGAAGCTTTCTTT
NA TRBJ2-7 few TRBV15 CATSRDSHGAYEQYF TGTGCCACCAGCAGAGATTCTCACGGGGCCTACGAGCAGTACTTC
NA TRBJ1-3 few TRBV6-4 CASSGQIDSGNTIYF TGTGCCAGCAGTGGACAGATTGACTCTGGAAACACCATATATTTT
TRBD2 TRBJ2-7 few TRBV5-6 CASSSGTSGRASYEQYF TGTGCCAGCAGCTCCGGGACTAGCGGGAGGGCGTCCTACGAGCAGTACTTC
NA TRBJ1-2 few TRBV20-1 CSARDLEGLGGYTF TGCAGTGCTAGAGATCTGGAGGGCTTAGGTGGCTACACCTTC
TRBD1 TRBJ2-3 many TRBV20-1 CSAFPGGGDTQYF TGCAGTGCTTTCCCAGGGGGTGGAGATACGCAGTATTTT
NA TRBJ2-7 few TRBV9 CASSPGEGLEGTEQYF TGTGCCAGCAGCCCAGGGGAAGGACTGGAAGGGACCGAGCAGTACTTC
TRBD1 TRBJ1-1 many TRBV5-1 CASSFYRTGDTEAFF TGCGCCAGCAGCTTTTACCGAACAGGGGACACTGAAGCTTTCTTT